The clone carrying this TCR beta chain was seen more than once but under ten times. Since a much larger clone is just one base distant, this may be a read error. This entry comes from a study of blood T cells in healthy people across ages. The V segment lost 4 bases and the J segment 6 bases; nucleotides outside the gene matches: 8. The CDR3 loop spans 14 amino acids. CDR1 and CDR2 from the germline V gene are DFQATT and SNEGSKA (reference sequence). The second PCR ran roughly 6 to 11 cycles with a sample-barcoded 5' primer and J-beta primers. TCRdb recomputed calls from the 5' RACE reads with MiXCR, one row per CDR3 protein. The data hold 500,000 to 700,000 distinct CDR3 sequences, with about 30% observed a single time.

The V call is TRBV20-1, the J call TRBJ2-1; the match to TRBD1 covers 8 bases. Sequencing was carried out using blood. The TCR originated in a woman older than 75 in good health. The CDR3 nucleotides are TGCAGTGCTAACCGGGACAGGATGTTCAATGAGCAGTTCTTC. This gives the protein CSANRDRMFNEQFF.